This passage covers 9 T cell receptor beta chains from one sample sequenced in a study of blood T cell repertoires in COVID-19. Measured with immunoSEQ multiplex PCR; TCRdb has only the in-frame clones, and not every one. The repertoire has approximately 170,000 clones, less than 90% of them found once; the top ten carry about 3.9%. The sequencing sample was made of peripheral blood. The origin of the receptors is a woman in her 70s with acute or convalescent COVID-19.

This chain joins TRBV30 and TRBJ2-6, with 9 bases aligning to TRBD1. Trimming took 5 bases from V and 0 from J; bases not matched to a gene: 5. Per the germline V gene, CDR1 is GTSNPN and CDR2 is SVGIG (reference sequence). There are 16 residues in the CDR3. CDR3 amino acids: CAWGGQGSSGANVLTF. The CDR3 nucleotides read TGTGCCTGGGGCGGACAGGGGAGCTCTGGGGCCAACGTCCTGACTTTC.

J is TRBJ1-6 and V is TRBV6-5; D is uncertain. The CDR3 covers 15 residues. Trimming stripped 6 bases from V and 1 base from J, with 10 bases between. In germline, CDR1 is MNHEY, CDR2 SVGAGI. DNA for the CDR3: TGTGCCAGCAGCCCGCTATGGTCCTATAATTCACCCCTCCACTTT. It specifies CASSPLWSYNSPLHF.

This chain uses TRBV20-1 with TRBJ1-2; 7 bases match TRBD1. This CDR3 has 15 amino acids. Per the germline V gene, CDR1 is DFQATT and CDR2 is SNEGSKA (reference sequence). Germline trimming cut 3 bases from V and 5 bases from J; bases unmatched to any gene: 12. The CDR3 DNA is TGCAGTGCTAGTGTAGGACAGGTACCTCTATATGGCTACACCTTC. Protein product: CSASVGQVPLYGYTF.

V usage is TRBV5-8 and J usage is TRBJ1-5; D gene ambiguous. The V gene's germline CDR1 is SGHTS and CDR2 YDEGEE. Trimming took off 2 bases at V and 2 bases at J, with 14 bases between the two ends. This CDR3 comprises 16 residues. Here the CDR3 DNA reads TGTGCCAGCAGCTTAGGTCGGGCCGGGGGCAATCAGCCCCAGCATTTT. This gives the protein CASSLGRAGGNQPQHF.

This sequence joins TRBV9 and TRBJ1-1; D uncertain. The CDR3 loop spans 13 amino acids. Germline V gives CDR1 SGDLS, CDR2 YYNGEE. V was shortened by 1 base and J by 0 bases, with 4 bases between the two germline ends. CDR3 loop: CASSVIVNTEAFF. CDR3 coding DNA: TGTGCCAGCAGCGTAATCGTGAACACTGAAGCTTTCTTT.

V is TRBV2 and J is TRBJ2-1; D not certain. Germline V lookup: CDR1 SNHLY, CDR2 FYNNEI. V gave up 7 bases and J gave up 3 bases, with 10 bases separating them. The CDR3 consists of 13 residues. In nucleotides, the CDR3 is TGTGCCAGCAAAGAGGAGATCTACAATGAGCAGTTCTTC. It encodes CASKEEIYNEQFF.

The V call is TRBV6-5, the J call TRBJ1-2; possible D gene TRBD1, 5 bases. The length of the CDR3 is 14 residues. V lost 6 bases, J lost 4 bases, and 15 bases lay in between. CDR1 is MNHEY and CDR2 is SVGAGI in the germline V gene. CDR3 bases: TGTGCCAGCAGATCTACCGGGACTTTCTATGGCTACACCTTC. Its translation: CASRSTGTFYGYTF.

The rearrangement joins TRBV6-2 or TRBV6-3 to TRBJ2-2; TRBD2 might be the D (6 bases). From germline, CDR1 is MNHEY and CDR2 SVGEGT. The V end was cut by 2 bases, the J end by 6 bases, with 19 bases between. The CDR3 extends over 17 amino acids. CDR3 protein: CASSYVVADPGAGELFF. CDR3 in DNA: TGTGCCAGCAGTTACGTGGTAGCGGACCCCGGGGCCGGGGAGCTGTTTTTT.

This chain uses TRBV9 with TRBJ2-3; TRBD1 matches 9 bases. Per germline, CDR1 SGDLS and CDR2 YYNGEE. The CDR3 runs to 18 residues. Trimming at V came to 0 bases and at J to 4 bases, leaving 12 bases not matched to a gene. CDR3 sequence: CASSVGGGTGGQADTQYF. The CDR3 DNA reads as TGTGCCAGCAGCGTAGGAGGCGGCACAGGGGGCCAGGCAGATACGCAGTATTTT.